This TCR beta chain came from a study of blood T cell repertoires in COVID-19. Background on the study: Sites in the United States, Italy and Spain provided acute and convalescent COVID-19 samples. PBMCs, B-cell-depleted T cells, or T cells provided the cDNA or gDNA that made up the material.

Original methodology: Reference gene primer amplification gave estimated nucleated cell counts. Generated by immunoSEQ multiplex PCR, the TCRdb table keeps only in-frame clones and is missing some. V, J and clone size are taken as reported in that table, and D and trimming were inferred from the DNA itself. Of about 110,000 clones detected, 75% to 85% appear once; the ten largest clones hold around 8%. This CDR3 region has 18 residues. Sequencing was done on a sample of peripheral blood. This chain joins TRBV21-1 and TRBJ2-4; the table's TRBD1 call for D was not verified on the DNA. TRBV21-1 counts as a pseudogene. This TCR came from an older man with acute or convalescent COVID-19. CDR3 protein: CASKGTGGPGRAKNIQYF. The CDR3 DNA sequence: TGTGCCAGCAAGGGGACAGGGGGCCCCGGGAGGGCCAAAAACATTCAGTACTTC.